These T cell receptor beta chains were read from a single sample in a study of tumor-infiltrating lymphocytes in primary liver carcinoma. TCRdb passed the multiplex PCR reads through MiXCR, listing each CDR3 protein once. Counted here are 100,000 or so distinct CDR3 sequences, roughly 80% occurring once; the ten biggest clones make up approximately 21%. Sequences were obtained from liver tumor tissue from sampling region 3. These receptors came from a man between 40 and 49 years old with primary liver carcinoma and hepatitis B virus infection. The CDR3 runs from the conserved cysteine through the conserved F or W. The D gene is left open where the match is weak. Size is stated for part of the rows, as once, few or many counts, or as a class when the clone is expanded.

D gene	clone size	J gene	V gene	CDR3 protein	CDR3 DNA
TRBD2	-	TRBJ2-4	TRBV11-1	CATSFPGASGSKNIQCF	TGTGCCACCAGCTTTCCCGGGGCTAGCGGGAGCAAAAACATTCAGTGCTTC
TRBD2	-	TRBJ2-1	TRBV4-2	CASSPFQTSGYIEQFF	TGTGCCAGCAGCCCCTTTCAGACTAGCGGCTACATTGAGCAGTTCTTC
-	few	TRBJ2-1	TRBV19	CASSQKTEFSEQFF	TGTGCCAGTAGTCAAAAGACAGAATTTAGTGAGCAGTTCTTC
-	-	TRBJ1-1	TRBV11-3	CAGSLKRNTEAFF	TGTGCCGGCAGCTTAAAAAGGAATACTGAAGCTTTCTTT
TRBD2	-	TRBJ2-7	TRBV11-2	CTSSLQVSGSHEQYF	TGTACCAGCAGCTTACAAGTTAGCGGGAGCCACGAGCAGTACTTC
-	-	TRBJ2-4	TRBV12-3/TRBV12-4	CASIEDSAQNIQYF	TGTGCCAGCATTGAAGATTCAGCCCAAAACATTCAGTATTTC
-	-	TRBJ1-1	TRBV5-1	CASSLGGDTEAFF	TGCGCCAGCAGTTTAGGGGGAGACACTGAAGCTTTCTTT
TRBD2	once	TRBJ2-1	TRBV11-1	CASSFPGTSGNEQFF	TGTGCCAGCAGCTTTCCCGGGACTAGTGGCAATGAGCAGTTCTTC
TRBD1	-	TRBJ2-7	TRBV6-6	CASSPELNRGQNYEQYF	TGTGCCAGCAGCCCTGAACTAAACAGGGGGCAGAATTACGAGCAGTACTTC
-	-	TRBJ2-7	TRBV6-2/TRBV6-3	CASSYTVGGLGEQYF	TGTGCCAGCAGTTACACAGTTGGGGGCCTCGGTGAGCAGTATTTC